The rows below give T cell receptor beta chains drawn from one sample of a study of Graves' ophthalmopathy and Graves' hyperthyroidism. TCRdb reprocessed the multiplex PCR reads with MiXCR, giving one entry per CDR3 protein. Of about 620,000 distinct CDR3 sequences in the sample, 20% to 25% were seen once. Sequences were obtained from peripheral blood. Receptor source: a young woman with stable Graves' hyperthyroidism. Some clones in this sample may be carry-over from other donors' samples. The CDR3 runs from the conserved cysteine through the conserved F or W. D genes are given only for firm matches. Not every row has a clone size; where given, it reads once, few, many or a size class.

J | size | D | length | V | CDR3 | DNA
TRBJ1-5 | many | - | 13 | TRBV27 | CASRKYSNQPQHF | TGTGCCAGCAGGAAATATAGCAATCAGCCCCAGCATTTT
TRBJ2-7 | many | TRBD1 | 15 | TRBV12-3/TRBV12-4 | CASSYAGGQGYEQYF | TGTGCCAGCAGTTACGCGGGTGGACAGGGCTACGAGCAGTACTTC
TRBJ1-1 | many | - | 12 | TRBV27 | CASTAEGGRTFF | TGTGCCAGCACCGCGGAGGGGGGGAGAACTTTCTTT
TRBJ2-5 | many | - | 14 | TRBV12-3/TRBV12-4 | CASSSNREQETQYF | TGTGCCAGCAGTTCTAACAGGGAACAAGAGACCCAGTACTTC
TRBJ2-5 | - | TRBD1 | 15 | TRBV30 | CAWSAGQGPQETQYF | TGTGCCTGGAGTGCGGGACAGGGCCCCCAAGAGACCCAGTACTTC
TRBJ1-1 | many | TRBD1 | 13 | TRBV6-5 | CASKQTGGTEAFF | TGTGCCAGCAAACAAACAGGGGGCACTGAAGCTTTCTTT
TRBJ1-1 | - | - | 15 | TRBV11-2 | CASSLDGGWNTEAFF | TGTGCCAGCAGCTTAGATGGTGGATGGAACACTGAAGCTTTCTTT
TRBJ1-1 | - | - | 14 | TRBV20-1 | CSASPVGQETEAFF | TGCAGTGCTAGTCCTGTCGGCCAAGAGACTGAAGCTTTCTTT
TRBJ2-4 | many | - | 15 | TRBV28 | CASSPVGQGQNIQYF | TGTGCCAGCAGCCCAGTAGGGCAGGGCCAAAACATTCAGTACTTC
TRBJ2-3 | many | - | 14 | TRBV6-1 | CASSEAVSTDTQYF | TGTGCCAGCAGTGAAGCGGTGAGCACAGATACGCAGTATTTT
TRBJ2-7 | - | - | 14 | TRBV29-1 | CSVVGTFPSYEQYF | TGCAGCGTTGTAGGGACCTTCCCCAGTTACGAGCAGTACTTC
TRBJ1-1 | many | - | 13 | TRBV7-3 | CASSLGFNTEAFF | TGTGCCAGCAGCTTGGGGTTCAACACTGAAGCTTTCTTT
TRBJ1-1 | many | - | 15 | TRBV28 | CASSAVEPSNTEAFF | TGTGCCAGCAGTGCCGTGGAGCCTTCGAACACTGAAGCTTTCTTT
TRBJ2-7 | many | TRBD2 | 15 | TRBV12-3/TRBV12-4 | CASSTSERGWHEQYF | TGTGCCAGCAGTACGTCTGAGCGGGGGTGGCACGAGCAGTACTTC
TRBJ2-7 | many | TRBD2 | 15 | TRBV20-1 | CSVDPVPSGSHEQYF | TGCAGTGTCGATCCCGTCCCCAGCGGGAGTCACGAGCAGTACTTC
TRBJ1-2 | many | TRBD1 | 14 | TRBV10-3 | CAISGDRGGYGYTF | TGTGCCATCAGTGGGGACAGGGGAGGATACGGCTACACCTTC
TRBJ2-5 | - | - | 14 | TRBV2 | CASSGRNYQETQYF | TGTGCCAGCAGTGGACGAAACTACCAAGAGACCCAGTACTTC
TRBJ1-1 | few | - | 13 | TRBV29-1 | CSAQEGKRTEAFF | TGCAGCGCACAGGAAGGAAAGAGGACTGAAGCTTTCTTT
TRBJ2-5 | - | TRBD2 | 13 | TRBV19 | CASSPGAREAQYF | TGTGCCAGTAGCCCCGGCGCGCGGGAGGCCCAGTACTTC
TRBJ2-2 | - | TRBD1 | 14 | TRBV20-1 | CSARTGGDTGELFF | TGCAGTGCTAGGACAGGGGGCGACACCGGGGAGCTGTTTTTT
TRBJ2-2 | - | - | 15 | TRBV6-1 | CASSPRGPNTGELFF | TGTGCCAGCAGTCCCAGAGGGCCAAACACCGGGGAGCTGTTTTTT
TRBJ2-7 | - | - | 13 | TRBV28 | CASSFSSSYDQYF | TGTGCCAGCAGTTTCTCTAGCTCCTACGATCAGTACTTC
TRBJ2-2 | few | TRBD1 | 15 | TRBV11-3 | CASSYGTGDTGELFF | TGTGCCAGCAGCTACGGGACAGGGGACACCGGGGAGCTGTTTTTT
TRBJ2-7 | - | - | 17 | TRBV4-1 | CASSQVAGLAPGSEQYF | TGCGCCAGCAGCCAAGTGGCTGGACTGGCTCCTGGCTCCGAGCAGTACTTC
TRBJ1-2 | many | - | 14 | TRBV12-3/TRBV12-4 | CASSRVGGIADYTF | TGTGCCAGCAGCCGCGTCGGGGGGATTGCCGACTACACCTTC
TRBJ2-7 | once | - | 18 | TRBV20-1 | CSARDPRGEGENFYEQYF | TGCAGTGCTAGAGATCCCCGCGGGGAGGGGGAGAACTTCTACGAGCAGTACTTC
TRBJ2-2 | many | TRBD1 | 14 | TRBV12-3/TRBV12-4 | CASRRRQGTGELFF | TGTGCCAGCAGACGTAGACAGGGCACCGGGGAGCTGTTTTTT